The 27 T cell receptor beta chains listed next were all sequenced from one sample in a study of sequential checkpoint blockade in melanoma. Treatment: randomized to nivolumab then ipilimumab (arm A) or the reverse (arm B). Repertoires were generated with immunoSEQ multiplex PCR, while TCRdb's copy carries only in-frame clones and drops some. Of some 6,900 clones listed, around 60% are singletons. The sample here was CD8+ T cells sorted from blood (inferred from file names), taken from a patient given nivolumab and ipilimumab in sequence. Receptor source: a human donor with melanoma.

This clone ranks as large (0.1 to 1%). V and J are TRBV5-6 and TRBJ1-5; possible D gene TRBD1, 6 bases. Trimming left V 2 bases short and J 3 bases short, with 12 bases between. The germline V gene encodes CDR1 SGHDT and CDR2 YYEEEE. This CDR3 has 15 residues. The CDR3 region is CASSFFSGDNQPQHF. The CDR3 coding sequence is TGTGCCAGCAGCTTTTTTTCAGGGGACAATCAGCCCCAGCATTTT.

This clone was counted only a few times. The CDR3 sequence is CASSLTGGPEAFF. CDR3 DNA: TGTGCCAGCAGTCTCACAGGGGGCCCTGAAGCTTTCTTT. J is TRBJ1-1 and V is TRBV27; 9 bases are shared with TRBD1. Per the germline V gene, CDR1 is MNHEY and CDR2 is SMNVEV (reference sequence). The CDR3 runs 13 residues. V shed 5 bases and J 6 bases; nucleotides not matched to a gene: 4.

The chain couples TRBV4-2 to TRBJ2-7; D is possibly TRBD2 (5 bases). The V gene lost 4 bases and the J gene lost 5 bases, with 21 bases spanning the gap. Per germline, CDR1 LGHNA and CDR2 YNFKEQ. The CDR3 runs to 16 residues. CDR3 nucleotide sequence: TGTGCCAGCAGCCCGACTGCTGGGCTAGCCCGCGACGAGCAGTACTTC. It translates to CASSPTAGLARDEQYF.

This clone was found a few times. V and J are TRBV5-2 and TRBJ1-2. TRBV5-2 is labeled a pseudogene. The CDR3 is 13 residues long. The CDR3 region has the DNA TGCGCCAGCAGCCAAGGAGGTCTCTATGGCTACACCTTC. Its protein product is CASSQGGLYGYTF.

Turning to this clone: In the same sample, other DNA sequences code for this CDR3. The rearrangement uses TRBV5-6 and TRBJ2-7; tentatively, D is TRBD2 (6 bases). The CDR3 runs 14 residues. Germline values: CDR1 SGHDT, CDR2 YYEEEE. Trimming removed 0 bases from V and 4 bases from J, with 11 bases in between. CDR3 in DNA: TGTGCCAGCAGCTTGGGGGGGGATTTTTACGAGCAGTACTTC. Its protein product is CASSLGGDFYEQYF.

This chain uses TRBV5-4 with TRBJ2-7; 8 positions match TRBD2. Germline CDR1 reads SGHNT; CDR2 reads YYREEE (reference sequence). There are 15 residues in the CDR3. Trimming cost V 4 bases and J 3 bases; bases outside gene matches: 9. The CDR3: CASSRGGSPFYEQYF. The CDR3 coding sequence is TGTGCCAGCAGCCGGGGGGGGTCCCCTTTCTACGAGCAGTACTTC.

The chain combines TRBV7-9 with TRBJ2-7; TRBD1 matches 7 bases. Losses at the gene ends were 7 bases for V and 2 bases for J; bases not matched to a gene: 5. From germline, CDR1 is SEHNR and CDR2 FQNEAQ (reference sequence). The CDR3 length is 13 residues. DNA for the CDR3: TGTGCCAGCAACCAACAGGGGACCTACGAGCAGTACTTC. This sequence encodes CASNQQGTYEQYF.

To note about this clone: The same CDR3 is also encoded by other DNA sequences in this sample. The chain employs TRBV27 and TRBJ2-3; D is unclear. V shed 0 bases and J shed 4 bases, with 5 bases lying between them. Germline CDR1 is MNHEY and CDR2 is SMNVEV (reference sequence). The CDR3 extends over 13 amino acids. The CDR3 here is CASSLSRPDTQYF. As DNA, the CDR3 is TGTGCCAGCAGTTTATCGCGTCCAGATACGCAGTATTTT.

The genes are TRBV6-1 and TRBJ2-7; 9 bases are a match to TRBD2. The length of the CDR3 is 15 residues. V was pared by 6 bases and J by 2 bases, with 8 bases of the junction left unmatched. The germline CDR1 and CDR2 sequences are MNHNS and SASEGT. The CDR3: CASRPFIAGAYEQYF. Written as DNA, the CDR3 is TGTGCCAGCAGGCCCTTTATAGCGGGAGCCTACGAGCAGTACTTC.

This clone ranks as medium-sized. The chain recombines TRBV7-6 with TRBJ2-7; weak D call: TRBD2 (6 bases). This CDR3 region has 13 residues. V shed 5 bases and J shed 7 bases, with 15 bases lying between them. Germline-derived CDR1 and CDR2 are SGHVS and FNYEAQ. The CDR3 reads CASSPRRGAEQYF. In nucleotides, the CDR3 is TGTGCCAGCAGCCCCAGGAGGGGTGCAGAGCAGTACTTC. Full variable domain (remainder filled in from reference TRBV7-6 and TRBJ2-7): GAGVSQSPRYKVTKRGQDVALRCDPISGHVSLYWYRQALGQGPEFLTYFNYEAQQDKSGLPNDRFSAERPEGSISTLTIQRTEQRDSAMYRCASSPRRGAEQYFGPGTRLTVT.

The CDR3 DNA reads as TGTGCCAGCAGTCTCGACAGGGGCGCCTATGGCTACACCTTC. It specifies CASSLDRGAYGYTF. The rearrangement links TRBV28 to TRBJ1-2; 8 positions match TRBD1. The V gene's germline CDR1 is MDHEN and CDR2 SYDVKM. V was clipped by 5 bases and J by 4 bases; unmatched bases: 6. This CDR3 region has 14 residues.

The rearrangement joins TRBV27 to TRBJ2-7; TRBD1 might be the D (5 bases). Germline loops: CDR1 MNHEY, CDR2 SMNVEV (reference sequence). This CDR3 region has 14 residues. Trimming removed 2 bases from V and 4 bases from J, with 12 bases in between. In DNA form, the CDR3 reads TGTGCCAGCAGTTTAAGGGGTTTCGGGTACGAGCAGTACTTC. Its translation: CASSLRGFGYEQYF.

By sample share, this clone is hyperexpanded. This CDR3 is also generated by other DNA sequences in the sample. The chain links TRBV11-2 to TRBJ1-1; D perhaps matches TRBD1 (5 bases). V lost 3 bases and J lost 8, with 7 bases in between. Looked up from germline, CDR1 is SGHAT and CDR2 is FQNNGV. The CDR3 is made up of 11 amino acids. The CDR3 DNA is TGTGCCAGCAGCTTTGGACAAGAAGCTTTCTTT. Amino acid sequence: CASSFGQEAFF.

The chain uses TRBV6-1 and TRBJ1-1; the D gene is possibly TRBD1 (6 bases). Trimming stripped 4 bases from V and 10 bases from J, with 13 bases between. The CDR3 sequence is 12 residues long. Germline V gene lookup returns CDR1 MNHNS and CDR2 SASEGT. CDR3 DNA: TGTGCCAGCAGTGGCCTACAGGGTCTAGCTTTCTTT. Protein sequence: CASSGLQGLAFF.

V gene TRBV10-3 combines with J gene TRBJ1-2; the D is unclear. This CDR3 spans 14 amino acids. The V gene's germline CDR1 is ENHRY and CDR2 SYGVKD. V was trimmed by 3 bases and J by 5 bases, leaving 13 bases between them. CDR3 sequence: CAISDLSGSYGYTF. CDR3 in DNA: TGTGCCATCAGTGATCTATCGGGATCATATGGCTACACCTTC.

CDR3 region: CATREQGSYEQYF. CDR3 coding DNA: TGTGCCACCAGAGAACAGGGTTCCTACGAGCAGTACTTC. The chain recombines TRBV15 with TRBJ2-7; maybe TRBD1 (6 bases). Germline CDR1 is LNHNV and CDR2 is YYDKDF (reference sequence). V lost 6 bases and J lost 1, with 10 bases in between. The CDR3 extends over 13 amino acids.

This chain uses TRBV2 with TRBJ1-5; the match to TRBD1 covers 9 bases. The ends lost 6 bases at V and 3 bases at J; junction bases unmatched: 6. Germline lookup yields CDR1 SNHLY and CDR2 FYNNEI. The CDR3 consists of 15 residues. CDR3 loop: CASRPGQGLNQPQHF. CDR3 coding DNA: TGTGCCAGCAGGCCGGGACAGGGACTCAATCAGCCCCAGCATTTT.

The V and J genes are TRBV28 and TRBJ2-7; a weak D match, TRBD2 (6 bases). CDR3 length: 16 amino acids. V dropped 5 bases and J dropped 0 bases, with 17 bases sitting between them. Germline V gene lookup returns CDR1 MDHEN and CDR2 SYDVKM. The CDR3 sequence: CASSPTYAGTSYEQYF. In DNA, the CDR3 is TGTGCCAGCAGTCCCACCTACGCGGGAACCTCCTACGAGCAGTACTTC.

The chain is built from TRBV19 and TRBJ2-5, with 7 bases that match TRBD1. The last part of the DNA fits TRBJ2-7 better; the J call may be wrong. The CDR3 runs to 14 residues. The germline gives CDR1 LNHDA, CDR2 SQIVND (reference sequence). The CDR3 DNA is TGTGCCAGTAGTAGCAGACCGGGACAGATCGAGCAGTACTTC. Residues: CASSSRPGQIEQYF.

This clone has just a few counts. CDR3: CASSQDSFGNTIYF. The CDR3 DNA is TGCGCCAGCAGCCAAGACAGTTTCGGAAACACCATATATTTT. This sequence joins TRBV4-1 and TRBJ1-3, with D hard to call. Germline assignment: CDR1 MGHRA and CDR2 YSYEKL. V dropped 0 bases and J dropped 4 bases, with 7 bases sitting between them. CDR3 length: 14 amino acids.

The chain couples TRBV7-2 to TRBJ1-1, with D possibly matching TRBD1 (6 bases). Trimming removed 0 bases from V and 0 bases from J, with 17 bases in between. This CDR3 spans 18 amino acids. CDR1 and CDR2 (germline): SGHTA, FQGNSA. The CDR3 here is CASSLALGAGAMNTEAFF. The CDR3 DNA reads TGTGCCAGCAGCTTAGCGCTGGGGGCAGGAGCCATGAACACTGAAGCTTTCTTT. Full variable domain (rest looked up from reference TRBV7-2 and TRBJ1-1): GAGVSQSPSNKVTEKGKDVELRCDPISGHTALYWYRQSLGQGLEFLIYFQGNSAPDKSGLPSDRFSAERTGGSVSTLTIQRTQQEDSAVYLCASSLALGAGAMNTEAFFGQGTRLTVV.

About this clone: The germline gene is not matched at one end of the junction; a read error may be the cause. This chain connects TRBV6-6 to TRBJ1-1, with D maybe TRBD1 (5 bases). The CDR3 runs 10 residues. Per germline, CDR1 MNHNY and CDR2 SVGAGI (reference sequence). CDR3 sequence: CACREKEAFF. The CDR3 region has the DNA TGTGCCTGCAGGGAGAAGGAAGCTTTCTTT.

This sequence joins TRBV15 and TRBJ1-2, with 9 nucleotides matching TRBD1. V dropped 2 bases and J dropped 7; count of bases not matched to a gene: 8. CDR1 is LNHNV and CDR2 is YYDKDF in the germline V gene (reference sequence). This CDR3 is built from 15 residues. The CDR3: CATSRHRDRVAGYTF. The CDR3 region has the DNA TGTGCCACCAGCAGACACCGGGACAGGGTGGCTGGCTACACCTTC.

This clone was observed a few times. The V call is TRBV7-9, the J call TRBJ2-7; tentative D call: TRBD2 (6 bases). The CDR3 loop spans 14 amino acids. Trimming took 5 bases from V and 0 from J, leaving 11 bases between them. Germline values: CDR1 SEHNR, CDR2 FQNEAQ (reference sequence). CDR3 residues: CASSGHGSSYEQYF. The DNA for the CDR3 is TGTGCCAGCAGCGGACACGGGAGCTCCTACGAGCAGTACTTC. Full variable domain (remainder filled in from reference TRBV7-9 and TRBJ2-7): DTGVSQNPRHKITKRGQNVTFRCDPISEHNRLYWYRQTLGQGPEFLTYFQNEAQLEKSRLLSDRFSAERPKGSFSTLEIQRTEQGDSAMYLCASSGHGSSYEQYFGPGTRLTVT.

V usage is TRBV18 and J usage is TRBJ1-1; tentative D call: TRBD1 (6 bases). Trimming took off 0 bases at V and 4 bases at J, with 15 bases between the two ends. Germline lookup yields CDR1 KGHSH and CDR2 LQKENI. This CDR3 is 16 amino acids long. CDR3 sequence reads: CASSPPDQGKTTEAFF. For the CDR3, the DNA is TGTGCCAGCTCACCACCGGATCAGGGGAAAACCACTGAAGCTTTCTTT.

The CDR3 coding sequence is TGTGCCAGCAGCCTAATGACAGGGCCCTATGGCTACACCTTC. Its protein product is CASSLMTGPYGYTF. The chain has TRBV7-6 and TRBJ1-2; 7 bases are shared with TRBD1. V lost 5 bases to trimming and J lost 4 bases; unmatched junction nucleotides: 7. The CDR3 length is 14 residues. Germline assignment: CDR1 SGHVS and CDR2 FNYEAQ.

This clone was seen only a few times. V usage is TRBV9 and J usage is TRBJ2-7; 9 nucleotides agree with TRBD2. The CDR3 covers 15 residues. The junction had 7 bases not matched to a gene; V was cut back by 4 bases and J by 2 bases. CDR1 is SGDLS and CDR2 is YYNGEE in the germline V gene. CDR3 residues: CASSTAGGGTYEQYF. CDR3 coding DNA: TGTGCCAGCAGCACAGCGGGAGGAGGGACCTACGAGCAGTACTTC.